A selection of T cell receptor beta chains follows, all from one sample in a study of blood T cell repertoires in COVID-19. Sequenced by immunoSEQ multiplex PCR; TCRdb stores in-frame clones only, minus some. Of 150,000 to 200,000 clones in the sample, around 87% were seen once. The sample was PBMCs or T cells enriched from blood (not recorded which). All receptors derive from a woman aged 40 to 49 in a cohort exposed to, infected with or recovered from COVID-19 (not recorded which). Each CDR3 is given with its conserved first and last residue. D genes are given only for firm matches. Expanded clones get a size class; other rows say once, few or many, or leave the size out.

J gene: TRBJ1-4
clone size: .
D gene: .
V gene: TRBV7-9
CDR3 DNA: TGTGCCAGCAGCTTACTGGCAGGTGGTAATGAAAAACTGTTTTTT
CDR3 protein: CASSLLAGGNEKLFF

J gene: TRBJ2-1
clone size: .
D gene: .
V gene: TRBV13
CDR3 DNA: TGTGCCAGCAGCTTTCGGGGGAACTCCTACAATGAGCAGTTCTTC
CDR3 protein: CASSFRGNSYNEQFF

J gene: TRBJ1-2
clone size: .
D gene: .
V gene: TRBV9
CDR3 DNA: TGTGCCAGCAGCGTAGCCCCAGCTAGGGGTGGCTACACCTTC
CDR3 protein: CASSVAPARGGYTF

J gene: TRBJ1-1
clone size: .
D gene: TRBD1
V gene: TRBV5-4
CDR3 DNA: TGTGCCAGCAGCGGGACAACAGGGGGCACTGAAGCTTTCTTT
CDR3 protein: CASSGTTGGTEAFF

J gene: TRBJ2-5
clone size: .
D gene: TRBD1
V gene: TRBV5-1
CDR3 DNA: TGCGCCAGCAGCGGAACAGGGGGAGAGACCCAGTACTTC
CDR3 protein: CASSGTGGETQYF

J gene: TRBJ2-5
clone size: .
D gene: .
V gene: TRBV19
CDR3 DNA: TGTGCCAGTAGCGCGGGACTGAGCATCGAGACCCAGTACTTC
CDR3 protein: CASSAGLSIETQYF

J gene: TRBJ2-7
clone size: .
D gene: TRBD2
V gene: TRBV19
CDR3 DNA: TGTGCCAGTAGTATTGGACTAGCGGGGACTTACTACGAGCAGTACTTC
CDR3 protein: CASSIGLAGTYYEQYF

J gene: TRBJ2-4
clone size: .
D gene: TRBD1
V gene: TRBV28
CDR3 DNA: TGTGCCAGCAGTCACTCAACAGGGGGCAACATTCAGTACTTC
CDR3 protein: CASSHSTGGNIQYF

J gene: TRBJ2-7
clone size: few
D gene: TRBD2
V gene: TRBV7-9
CDR3 DNA: TGTGCCAGCAGCCCTCGCCTGGGGACTAGCGGGAAGTCCTACGAGCAGTACTTC
CDR3 protein: CASSPRLGTSGKSYEQYF

J gene: TRBJ1-4
clone size: .
D gene: .
V gene: TRBV11-2
CDR3 DNA: TGTGCCAGCAGCCCTAGTCAGGGGTATAATGAAAAACTGTTTTTT
CDR3 protein: CASSPSQGYNEKLFF

J gene: TRBJ1-6
clone size: few
D gene: .
V gene: TRBV10-3
CDR3 DNA: TGTGCCACCAATCGGAGGGATTCACCCCTCCACTTT
CDR3 protein: CATNRRDSPLHF

J gene: TRBJ1-1
clone size: .
D gene: .
V gene: TRBV7-9
CDR3 DNA: TGTGCCAGCAGCTTCAGGGTCGCTGAAGCTTTCTTT
CDR3 protein: CASSFRVAEAFF

J gene: TRBJ2-1
clone size: .
D gene: TRBD1
V gene: TRBV29-1
CDR3 DNA: TGCAGCGTTCTCACCGGACAGGGGGCATATGAGCAGTTCTTC
CDR3 protein: CSVLTGQGAYEQFF

J gene: TRBJ2-7
clone size: once
D gene: TRBD2
V gene: TRBV9
CDR3 DNA: TGTGCCAGCAGCGTGACCGGGACTAGCGGTGGTTACGAGCAGTACTTC
CDR3 protein: CASSVTGTSGGYEQYF

J gene: TRBJ1-1
clone size: .
D gene: TRBD1
V gene: TRBV28
CDR3 DNA: TGTGCCATTGGACAGGCAGGCCTCATGAACACTGAAGCTTTCTTT
CDR3 protein: CAIGQAGLMNTEAFF

J gene: TRBJ2-1
clone size: .
D gene: TRBD1
V gene: TRBV7-2
CDR3 DNA: TGTGCCAGCAGCTCGCGGACAGGGGGAGTAAGTGAGCAGTTCTTC
CDR3 protein: CASSSRTGGVSEQFF

J gene: TRBJ2-3
clone size: .
D gene: TRBD1
V gene: TRBV14
CDR3 DNA: TGTGCCAGCAGCCAAACAGGGGGCAGGGCAGATACGCAGTATTTT
CDR3 protein: CASSQTGGRADTQYF

J gene: TRBJ1-6
clone size: .
D gene: .
V gene: TRBV6-5
CDR3 DNA: TGTGCCAGCACCGTGCAGAGGCCCAGGGGAACCCTCCACTTT
CDR3 protein: CASTVQRPRGTLHF

J gene: TRBJ2-7
clone size: .
D gene: TRBD1
V gene: TRBV2
CDR3 DNA: TGTGCCAGCAGAGAGACAGGGTACGAGCAGTACTTC
CDR3 protein: CASRETGYEQYF

J gene: TRBJ1-2
clone size: .
D gene: TRBD1
V gene: TRBV9
CDR3 DNA: TGTGCCAGCAGCGCGAGACAGGGGCGCGATAACTATGGCTACACCTTC
CDR3 protein: CASSARQGRDNYGYTF